This is a list of T cell receptor beta chains from one sample in a study of human T cells and chemical hapten exposure. TCRdb reanalysed the RACE reads using MiXCR and keeps one entry per CDR3 protein. This table has approximately 84,000 distinct CDR3 sequences, 9.5% to 13% appearing once. The input for sequencing was whole blood, taken in connection with sensitization to the hapten diphenylcyclopropenone (DPC). The receptors derive from a woman younger than 45 with alopecia areata. Some clones in this sample may be carry-over from other donors' samples. Both conserved end residues are part of each CDR3. Fields, in order: J gene, clone size, V gene, D gene, CDR3 DNA, CDR3 protein. D genes are given only for firm matches. Only some rows state a clone size, as once, few, many or a class for expanded clones.

j_call: TRBJ2-7; clone_size: .; v_call: TRBV28; d_call: .; cdr3_nt: TGTGCCACCGGGATAAACTACGAGCAGTACTTC; cdr3_aa: CATGINYEQYF
j_call: TRBJ2-6; clone_size: few; v_call: TRBV7-8; d_call: TRBD1; cdr3_nt: TGTGCCAGCAGCTTAGTCGGACAGGGGTCCGGGGCCAACGTCCTGACTTTC; cdr3_aa: CASSLVGQGSGANVLTF
j_call: TRBJ1-1; clone_size: .; v_call: TRBV30; d_call: TRBD1; cdr3_nt: TGTGCCTGGAGTCTGCTACAGGGGGTAAACACTGAAGCTTTCTTT; cdr3_aa: CAWSLLQGVNTEAFF
j_call: TRBJ2-7; clone_size: few; v_call: TRBV28; d_call: .; cdr3_nt: TGTGCCAGCAGTTTAGGACACCCCTACGAGCAGTACTTC; cdr3_aa: CASSLGHPYEQYF
j_call: TRBJ2-7; clone_size: many; v_call: TRBV6-5; d_call: TRBD1; cdr3_nt: TGTGCCAGCAGATATGACAGGGGCTACGAGCAGTACTTC; cdr3_aa: CASRYDRGYEQYF
j_call: TRBJ1-1; clone_size: many; v_call: TRBV18; d_call: .; cdr3_nt: TGTGCCAGCTCAGCAAACCAGGGCGGAGACACTGAAGCTTTCTTT; cdr3_aa: CASSANQGGDTEAFF
j_call: TRBJ1-2; clone_size: many; v_call: TRBV19; d_call: .; cdr3_nt: TGTGCCAGTAGTAAACCGGGACTTCCCAATAACTATGGCTACACCTTC; cdr3_aa: CASSKPGLPNNYGYTF
j_call: TRBJ2-5; clone_size: many; v_call: TRBV7-6; d_call: .; cdr3_nt: TGTGCCAGCAGCTTGGGGTGGGGACTCGAACAAGAGACCCAGTACTTC; cdr3_aa: CASSLGWGLEQETQYF
j_call: TRBJ2-7; clone_size: many; v_call: TRBV2; d_call: .; cdr3_nt: TGTGCCAGCAGTGTCGGACAGTCTACGAGGAGCGACGAGCAGTACTTC; cdr3_aa: CASSVGQSTRSDEQYF
j_call: TRBJ2-5; clone_size: .; v_call: TRBV7-6; d_call: TRBD2; cdr3_nt: TGTGCCAGCAGCTTCGATAGCGGGGGGGCGGTGACCCAGTACTTC; cdr3_aa: CASSFDSGGAVTQYF
j_call: TRBJ1-4; clone_size: many; v_call: TRBV10-3; d_call: .; cdr3_nt: TGTGCCATCAGTGAGTCGAATAGGGGAAATGAAAAACTGTTTTTT; cdr3_aa: CAISESNRGNEKLFF
j_call: TRBJ1-1; clone_size: many; v_call: TRBV12-3/TRBV12-4; d_call: .; cdr3_nt: TGTGCCAGCAGTTTAGGGGGACCAAACAGAGGAGGGTTGACTGAAGCTTTCTTT; cdr3_aa: CASSLGGPNRGGLTEAFF
j_call: TRBJ1-1; clone_size: many; v_call: TRBV12-3/TRBV12-4; d_call: TRBD1; cdr3_nt: TGTGCCAGCAGTTCCCGGGACAGGAGTACTGAAGCTTTCTTT; cdr3_aa: CASSSRDRSTEAFF
j_call: TRBJ2-7; clone_size: .; v_call: TRBV9; d_call: .; cdr3_nt: TGTGCCAGCAGCGTGTCTCCGGCATCCGAGCAGTACTTC; cdr3_aa: CASSVSPASEQYF
j_call: TRBJ1-2; clone_size: many; v_call: TRBV29-1; d_call: .; cdr3_nt: TGCAGCGTTAATCCCAGGGACGGCTATGGCTACACCTTC; cdr3_aa: CSVNPRDGYGYTF
j_call: TRBJ1-1; clone_size: .; v_call: TRBV12-3/TRBV12-4; d_call: .; cdr3_nt: TGTGCCAGCAGTTCAAGGGCCTCATCGAGGGTGAACACTGAAGCTTTCTTT; cdr3_aa: CASSSRASSRVNTEAFF
j_call: TRBJ2-1; clone_size: .; v_call: TRBV7-9; d_call: .; cdr3_nt: TGTGCCAGCAGCTCACAACTCGGGGTTTGGAAGTTCTTC; cdr3_aa: CASSSQLGVWKFF
j_call: TRBJ1-1; clone_size: few; v_call: TRBV18; d_call: TRBD1; cdr3_nt: TGTGCCAGCTCACCTCGGGACAGGGTAGAAGCTTTCTTT; cdr3_aa: CASSPRDRVEAFF
j_call: TRBJ1-1; clone_size: many; v_call: TRBV28; d_call: TRBD1; cdr3_nt: TGTGCCAGCAGCGCCGGACAGGGGATGAACACTGAAGCTTTCTTT; cdr3_aa: CASSAGQGMNTEAFF
j_call: TRBJ1-2; clone_size: many; v_call: TRBV28; d_call: .; cdr3_nt: TGTGCCAGTCTGCGGGACGGAGCTAACTATGGCTACACCTTC; cdr3_aa: CASLRDGANYGYTF
j_call: TRBJ2-5; clone_size: .; v_call: TRBV29-1; d_call: .; cdr3_nt: TGCAGCGTTGATGGGGGTACCCAGTACTTC; cdr3_aa: CSVDGGTQYF
j_call: TRBJ1-5; clone_size: many; v_call: TRBV6-2/TRBV6-3; d_call: .; cdr3_nt: TGTGCCAGCAGTTACACCCCAGGGATCCCGAATCAGCCCCAGCATTTT; cdr3_aa: CASSYTPGIPNQPQHF
j_call: TRBJ2-1; clone_size: many; v_call: TRBV28; d_call: .; cdr3_nt: TGTGCCAGCAGTCCCAACACTGACAATGAGCAGTTCTTC; cdr3_aa: CASSPNTDNEQFF
j_call: TRBJ2-7; clone_size: many; v_call: TRBV20-1; d_call: TRBD2; cdr3_nt: TGCAGTGCTAGGACTAGCGTCCCCGAGCAGTACTTC; cdr3_aa: CSARTSVPEQYF
j_call: TRBJ2-1; clone_size: .; v_call: TRBV5-4; d_call: .; cdr3_nt: TGTGCCAGCAGCGTACGGGCGGCTAACTACAATGAGCAGTTCTTC; cdr3_aa: CASSVRAANYNEQFF
j_call: TRBJ1-2; clone_size: many; v_call: TRBV29-1; d_call: TRBD1; cdr3_nt: TGCAGCGTTGATACGGGACAGACCTATGGCTACACCTTC; cdr3_aa: CSVDTGQTYGYTF
j_call: TRBJ1-2; clone_size: .; v_call: TRBV10-3; d_call: TRBD1; cdr3_nt: TGTGCCGTCGAATCAACAGGGGAAGGCTACACCTTC; cdr3_aa: CAVESTGEGYTF
j_call: TRBJ2-3; clone_size: .; v_call: TRBV20-1; d_call: .; cdr3_nt: TGCAGTGCTAGATCCGCGCAGTCTGATACGCAGTATTTT; cdr3_aa: CSARSAQSDTQYF
j_call: TRBJ2-7; clone_size: few; v_call: TRBV4-1; d_call: TRBD2; cdr3_nt: TGCGCCAGCAGCCAAGAGGGGGGACTAGGATACGAGCAGTACTTC; cdr3_aa: CASSQEGGLGYEQYF
j_call: TRBJ1-5; clone_size: many; v_call: TRBV7-6; d_call: .; cdr3_nt: TGTGCCAGCAGCTTAACCGGGAATCAGCCCCAGCATTTT; cdr3_aa: CASSLTGNQPQHF
j_call: TRBJ1-1; clone_size: many; v_call: TRBV5-1; d_call: .; cdr3_nt: TGCGCCAGCAGCTTGGCGCAGGGAATGAACACTGAAGCTTTCTTT; cdr3_aa: CASSLAQGMNTEAFF
j_call: TRBJ2-7; clone_size: few; v_call: TRBV9; d_call: TRBD2; cdr3_nt: TGTGCCAGCAGCACCGGGGCTAGCGGCTCCTACGAGCAGTACTTC; cdr3_aa: CASSTGASGSYEQYF
j_call: TRBJ1-5; clone_size: .; v_call: TRBV5-5; d_call: TRBD1; cdr3_nt: TGTGCCAGCAGCGATGACAGGGGGAGTAGTCAGCCCCAGCATTTT; cdr3_aa: CASSDDRGSSQPQHF
j_call: TRBJ1-6; clone_size: .; v_call: TRBV28; d_call: .; cdr3_nt: TGTGCCAGCAGTGAAGGGGCAGGCCCAATATATTCACCCCTCCACTTT; cdr3_aa: CASSEGAGPIYSPLHF
j_call: TRBJ1-2; clone_size: many; v_call: TRBV28; d_call: .; cdr3_nt: TGTGCCAGCAGTACAGGAGGTAACTATGGCTACACCTTC; cdr3_aa: CASSTGGNYGYTF
j_call: TRBJ2-1; clone_size: few; v_call: TRBV15; d_call: TRBD2; cdr3_nt: TGTGCCACCAGCAGAGATGTAGCGGGAGACTACAATGAGCAGTTCTTC; cdr3_aa: CATSRDVAGDYNEQFF
j_call: TRBJ2-7; clone_size: many; v_call: TRBV18; d_call: .; cdr3_nt: TGTGCCAGCTCACCAAGGTTGGAGGGGCCGGGCGAGCAGTACTTC; cdr3_aa: CASSPRLEGPGEQYF
j_call: TRBJ1-5; clone_size: .; v_call: TRBV28; d_call: TRBD1; cdr3_nt: TGTGCCAGCAGATACAGGGGGTTTCAGCCCCAGCATTTT; cdr3_aa: CASRYRGFQPQHF
j_call: TRBJ2-2; clone_size: many; v_call: TRBV19; d_call: TRBD2; cdr3_nt: TGTGCCAGTAGTACTTTACTAGCGGGGACGAACACCGGGGAGCTGTTTTTT; cdr3_aa: CASSTLLAGTNTGELFF
j_call: TRBJ1-5; clone_size: many; v_call: TRBV4-1; d_call: TRBD1; cdr3_nt: TGCGCCAGCAGCCAAGCAGGACAGGGGGAGAGCAATCAGCCCCAGCATTTT; cdr3_aa: CASSQAGQGESNQPQHF
j_call: TRBJ1-2; clone_size: many; v_call: TRBV12-3/TRBV12-4; d_call: .; cdr3_nt: TGTGCCAGCAGTCCGAATGACGGAGTTAACTATGGCTACACCTTC; cdr3_aa: CASSPNDGVNYGYTF
j_call: TRBJ1-6; clone_size: many; v_call: TRBV27; d_call: .; cdr3_nt: TGTGCCAGCAGTTTAAATCCGTTGGTTACAGGTCTATCCTCCGACAATTCACCCCTCCACTTT; cdr3_aa: CASSLNPLVTGLSSDNSPLHF
j_call: TRBJ2-7; clone_size: many; v_call: TRBV10-3; d_call: .; cdr3_nt: TGTGCCATCAGTGATAGTCGGGCAGCTCGGGGTGGCGAGCAGTACTTC; cdr3_aa: CAISDSRAARGGEQYF
j_call: TRBJ2-7; clone_size: few; v_call: TRBV20-1; d_call: .; cdr3_nt: TGCAGTGCTAGAGATCCAAAGTCCTACGAGCAGTACTTC; cdr3_aa: CSARDPKSYEQYF
j_call: TRBJ2-3; clone_size: many; v_call: TRBV5-1; d_call: .; cdr3_nt: TGCGCCAGCGGGATTCAGGGGAACGGCGCAGATACGCAGTATTTT; cdr3_aa: CASGIQGNGADTQYF
j_call: TRBJ2-2; clone_size: .; v_call: TRBV18; d_call: .; cdr3_nt: TGTGCCAGCTCATCCCCGGGGGAGAACACCGGGGAGCTGTTTTTT; cdr3_aa: CASSSPGENTGELFF
j_call: TRBJ1-1; clone_size: .; v_call: TRBV14; d_call: TRBD1; cdr3_nt: TGTGCCAGCAGCCAAGCGACAGGGTTGTTTACTGAAGCTTTCTTT; cdr3_aa: CASSQATGLFTEAFF
j_call: TRBJ2-1; clone_size: many; v_call: TRBV2; d_call: .; cdr3_nt: TGTGCCAGCAGTGATTCCCCACTAGCTTTAGGCTCCTACAATGAGCAGTTCTTC; cdr3_aa: CASSDSPLALGSYNEQFF
j_call: TRBJ1-4; clone_size: many; v_call: TRBV5-1; d_call: .; cdr3_nt: TGCGCCAGCAGCCCCCGACAGGATAATGAAAAACTGTTTTTT; cdr3_aa: CASSPRQDNEKLFF
j_call: TRBJ1-1; clone_size: many; v_call: TRBV5-4; d_call: .; cdr3_nt: TGTGCCAGCAGCCAAGGACTGCTGAACACTGAAGCTTTCTTT; cdr3_aa: CASSQGLLNTEAFF
j_call: TRBJ1-4; clone_size: many; v_call: TRBV5-1; d_call: .; cdr3_nt: TGCGCCAGCAGCACGGTCGGGACTACGGGTGAAAAACTGTTTTTT; cdr3_aa: CASSTVGTTGEKLFF
j_call: TRBJ2-7; clone_size: .; v_call: TRBV19; d_call: .; cdr3_nt: TGTGCCAGTAGTCCCTTTCGGGGGGCGAGTTCCGAGCAGTACTTC; cdr3_aa: CASSPFRGASSEQYF
j_call: TRBJ1-2; clone_size: many; v_call: TRBV29-1; d_call: TRBD1; cdr3_nt: TGCAGCGGATCCGGGACAGGACATGGCTACACCTTC; cdr3_aa: CSGSGTGHGYTF
j_call: TRBJ2-5; clone_size: many; v_call: TRBV6-2/TRBV6-3; d_call: .; cdr3_nt: TGTGCCAGCTCGAGGGCCGCGGTCCAAGAGACCCAGTACTTC; cdr3_aa: CASSRAAVQETQYF
j_call: TRBJ1-4; clone_size: many; v_call: TRBV5-1; d_call: .; cdr3_nt: TGCGCCAGCAGCTCACAGAGCCCTAATGAAAAACTGTTTTTT; cdr3_aa: CASSSQSPNEKLFF
j_call: TRBJ2-1; clone_size: many; v_call: TRBV6-6; d_call: TRBD2; cdr3_nt: TGTGCCAGCACCGCGCCGGTGGGCTCGGGACTAGTCTACAATGAGCAGTTCTTC; cdr3_aa: CASTAPVGSGLVYNEQFF
j_call: TRBJ1-1; clone_size: many; v_call: TRBV29-1; d_call: .; cdr3_nt: TGCAGCGTTGGACGGCTGAACACTGAAGCTTTCTTT; cdr3_aa: CSVGRLNTEAFF